The present entry profiles one TCR beta chain with its context. The data originate from a study of technical replicates of blood from several donors. Germline lookup yields CDR1 MNHEY and CDR2 SMNVEV (reference sequence). CDR3 length equals 16 residues. The V gene lost 5 bases and the J gene lost 5 bases, with 19 bases spanning the gap. Assay used: immunoSEQ multiplex PCR; TCRdb lists only in-frame clones, some missing. This table holds approximately 93,000 clones, approximately 95% found once. V gene TRBV27 combines with J gene TRBJ2-1, with D perhaps TRBD2 (7 bases). The sequence was collected from a human donor in good health. Input material: T cells isolated from PBMCs. CDR3 loop: CASSPHSLGGDNEQFF. The CDR3 DNA sequence: TGTGCCAGCAGTCCCCACTCGTTAGGGGGGGACAATGAGCAGTTCTTC.